A selection of T cell receptor beta chains follows, all from one sample in a study of blood T cells in healthy people across ages. TCRdb independently ran MiXCR on the 5' RACE reads; one entry per CDR3 protein. The sample consists of 980,000 or so distinct CDR3 sequences, 40% to 60% of them appearing once. What was sequenced was blood. The source of these receptors is a man aged 25 to 45 in good health. The CDR3 runs from the conserved cysteine through the conserved F or W. Fields, in order: D gene, clone size, V gene, CDR3 length, J gene, CDR3 protein, CDR3 DNA. D genes are given only for firm matches. The size of a clone is reported for some rows only, either as once, few or many, or as a class for expanded clones.

d_call: TRBD1
clone_size: many
v_call: TRBV20-1
cdr3_length: 15
j_call: TRBJ2-1
cdr3_aa: CSAMTRDRGANEQFF
cdr3_nt: TGCAGTGCTATGACCCGGGACAGGGGAGCCAATGAGCAGTTCTTC

d_call: -
clone_size: -
v_call: TRBV20-1
cdr3_length: 14
j_call: TRBJ2-7
cdr3_aa: CSARALQFSYEQYF
cdr3_nt: TGCAGCGCCCGCGCCTTACAGTTCTCCTACGAGCAGTACTTC

d_call: -
clone_size: -
v_call: TRBV27
cdr3_length: 16
j_call: TRBJ2-7
cdr3_aa: CASSLGTLQSSYEQYF
cdr3_nt: TGTGCCAGCAGCCTTGGGACGTTACAATCCTCCTACGAGCAGTACTTC

d_call: -
clone_size: many
v_call: TRBV3-1
cdr3_length: 14
j_call: TRBJ1-5
cdr3_aa: CASSLAIGNQPQHF
cdr3_nt: TGTGCCAGCAGCCTAGCTATCGGCAATCAGCCCCAGCATTTT

d_call: -
clone_size: few
v_call: TRBV13
cdr3_length: 12
j_call: TRBJ2-4
cdr3_aa: CASSLGVNIQYF
cdr3_nt: TGTGCCAGCAGCTTGGGGGTAAACATTCAGTACTTC

d_call: TRBD1
clone_size: few
v_call: TRBV12-3/TRBV12-4
cdr3_length: 15
j_call: TRBJ1-6
cdr3_aa: CASSLEGGANSPLHF
cdr3_nt: TGTGCCAGCAGTTTAGAAGGGGGCGCGAATTCACCCCTCCACTTT

d_call: -
clone_size: -
v_call: TRBV12-3/TRBV12-4
cdr3_length: 13
j_call: TRBJ2-1
cdr3_aa: CASSLARMNEQFF
cdr3_nt: TGTGCCAGCAGTTTGGCCCGCATGAATGAGCAGTTCTTC

d_call: -
clone_size: -
v_call: TRBV7-2
cdr3_length: 13
j_call: TRBJ1-1
cdr3_aa: CATSIQENTEAFF
cdr3_nt: TGTGCCACCTCCATACAGGAGAACACTGAAGCTTTCTTT

d_call: TRBD2
clone_size: -
v_call: TRBV6-2/TRBV6-3
cdr3_length: 15
j_call: TRBJ2-3
cdr3_aa: CASSSGGPPTDTQYF
cdr3_nt: TGTGCCAGCAGTAGCGGGGGGCCCCCCACAGATACGCAGTATTTT

d_call: TRBD2
clone_size: many
v_call: TRBV9
cdr3_length: 13
j_call: TRBJ2-1
cdr3_aa: CASRGSGASEQFF
cdr3_nt: TGTGCCAGCAGGGGCAGCGGGGCTAGTGAGCAGTTCTTC

d_call: TRBD2
clone_size: -
v_call: TRBV6-1
cdr3_length: 17
j_call: TRBJ2-3
cdr3_aa: CASRSVISGGAADTQYF
cdr3_nt: TGTGCCAGCAGATCCGTGATTAGCGGGGGGGCTGCAGATACGCAGTATTTT

d_call: TRBD2
clone_size: -
v_call: TRBV7-2
cdr3_length: 15
j_call: TRBJ2-1
cdr3_aa: CASSLLAGGLGEQFF
cdr3_nt: TGTGCCAGCAGCTTACTAGCGGGGGGTCTCGGTGAGCAGTTCTTC

d_call: -
clone_size: -
v_call: TRBV4-3
cdr3_length: 13
j_call: TRBJ2-5
cdr3_aa: CASSQVAGAEQYF
cdr3_nt: TGCGCCAGCAGCCAAGTAGCCGGGGCTGAGCAGTACTTC

d_call: -
clone_size: -
v_call: TRBV6-5
cdr3_length: 18
j_call: TRBJ2-3
cdr3_aa: CASSYSGIPTSSTDTQYF
cdr3_nt: TGTGCCAGCAGTTACTCGGGTATACCCACATCTAGCACAGATACGCAGTATTTT

d_call: -
clone_size: -
v_call: TRBV4-1
cdr3_length: 17
j_call: TRBJ2-1
cdr3_aa: CASSQVSRANTYNEQFF
cdr3_nt: TGCGCCAGCAGCCAAGTCTCGCGAGCAAATACCTACAATGAGCAGTTCTTC

d_call: -
clone_size: -
v_call: TRBV5-1
cdr3_length: 15
j_call: TRBJ2-7
cdr3_aa: CASSRGTLETYEQYF
cdr3_nt: TGCGCCAGCAGCCGCGGGACTCTAGAAACCTACGAGCAGTACTTC

d_call: TRBD2
clone_size: -
v_call: TRBV6-2/TRBV6-3
cdr3_length: 18
j_call: TRBJ2-1
cdr3_aa: CASSYTGQRGEHYNEQFF
cdr3_nt: TGTGCCAGCAGTTACACGGGCCAGCGGGGGGAGCATTACAATGAGCAGTTCTTC

d_call: TRBD2
clone_size: -
v_call: TRBV20-1
cdr3_length: 14
j_call: TRBJ2-2
cdr3_aa: CSATGLGNTGELFF
cdr3_nt: TGCAGTGCTACGGGACTAGGGAACACCGGGGAGCTGTTTTTT

d_call: -
clone_size: few
v_call: TRBV5-1
cdr3_length: 13
j_call: TRBJ2-4
cdr3_aa: CASSLGQRNIQYF
cdr3_nt: TGCGCCAGCAGCTTGGGCCAGCGGAACATTCAGTACTTC

d_call: -
clone_size: -
v_call: TRBV7-2
cdr3_length: 16
j_call: TRBJ2-2
cdr3_aa: CASSSYKGQNTGELFF
cdr3_nt: TGTGCCAGCAGCTCCTATAAGGGACAGAACACCGGGGAGCTGTTTTTT

d_call: TRBD1
clone_size: few
v_call: TRBV27
cdr3_length: 15
j_call: TRBJ2-7
cdr3_aa: CASSPPGTAAYEQYF
cdr3_nt: TGTGCCAGCAGTCCCCCCGGGACAGCAGCCTACGAGCAGTACTTC